This T cell receptor beta chain was recovered during a study of naive and memory T cell subsets. Both TRBC1 and TRBC2 were covered by a beta constant-region primer of two equimolar oligonucleotides. TCRdb reprocessed the UMI-ligation and nested PCR reads via MiXCR and lists one record per CDR3 protein. The table lists around 27,000 distinct CDR3 sequences, roughly a tenth of them singletons. This CDR3 spans 14 amino acids. Germline CDR1 reads SGHRS; CDR2 reads YFSETQ. The V gene lost 1 base and the J gene lost 1 base, with 9 bases spanning the gap. This clonotype has only a few counts. The specimen sequenced was effector memory CD4+ T cells from blood. The subset: effector memory, CD45RA- CD27-. The chain uses TRBV5-1 and TRBJ2-7; maybe TRBD2 (6 bases). This receptor was identified in a human donor in good health. DNA for the CDR3: TGCGCCAGCAGCTTGTGGGGGAGGTCCTACGAGCAGTACTTC. Protein sequence: CASSLWGRSYEQYF.